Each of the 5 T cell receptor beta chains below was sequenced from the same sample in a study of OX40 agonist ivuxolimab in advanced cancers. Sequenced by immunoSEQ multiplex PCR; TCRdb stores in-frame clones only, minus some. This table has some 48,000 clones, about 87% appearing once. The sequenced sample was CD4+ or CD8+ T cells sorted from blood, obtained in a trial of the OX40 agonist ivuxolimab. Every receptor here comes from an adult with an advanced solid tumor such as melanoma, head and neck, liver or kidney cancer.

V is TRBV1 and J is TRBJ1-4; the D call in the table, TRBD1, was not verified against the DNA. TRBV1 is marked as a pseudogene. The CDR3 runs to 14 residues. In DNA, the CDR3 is TGCACCAGCAGCCGGAGGGGGCCGGGAGAAAAACTGTTTTTT. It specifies CTSSRRGPGEKLFF.

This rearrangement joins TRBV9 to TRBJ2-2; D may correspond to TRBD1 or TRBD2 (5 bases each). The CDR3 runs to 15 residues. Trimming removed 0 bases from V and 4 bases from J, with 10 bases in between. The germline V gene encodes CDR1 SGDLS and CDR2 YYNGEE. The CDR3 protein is CASSVEPGSTGELFF. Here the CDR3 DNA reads TGTGCCAGCAGCGTAGAACCAGGGAGCACCGGGGAGCTGTTTTTT.

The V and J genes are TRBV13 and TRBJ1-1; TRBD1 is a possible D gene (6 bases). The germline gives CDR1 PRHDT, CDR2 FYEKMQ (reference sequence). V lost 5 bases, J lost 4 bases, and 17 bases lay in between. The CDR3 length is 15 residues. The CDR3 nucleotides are TGTGCCAGCAGCCTCTTGTTGGGGGGCGGCACTGAAGCTTTCTTT. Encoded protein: CASSLLLGGGTEAFF.

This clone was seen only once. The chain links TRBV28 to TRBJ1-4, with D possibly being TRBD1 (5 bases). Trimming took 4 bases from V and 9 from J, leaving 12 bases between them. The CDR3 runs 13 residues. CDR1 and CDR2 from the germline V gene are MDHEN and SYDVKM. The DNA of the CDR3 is TGTGCCAGCAGTTGGCTGGGGGGGAAAAAACTGTTTTTT. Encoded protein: CASSWLGGKKLFF.

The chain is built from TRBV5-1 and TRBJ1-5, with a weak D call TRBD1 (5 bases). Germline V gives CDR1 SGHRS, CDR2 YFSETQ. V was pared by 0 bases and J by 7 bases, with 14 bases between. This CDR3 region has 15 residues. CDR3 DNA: TGCGCCAGCAGCTTGGGGGGCAGGGTAGAACAGCCCCAGCATTTT. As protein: CASSLGGRVEQPQHF.